This TCR beta chain was profiled in a study of shared clonotypes between healthy human individuals. General study findings and limits: Clonotypes not shared had lower generation probabilities than those common to all four donors. Larger richness was generally estimated for naive than memory subsets. Rarefaction showed sorted-subset sequencing was incomplete despite large depth.

Concerning this clone itself: Its cognate antigen is unknown.

Naive CD8 isolation took CD45RO-negative cells positively selected for CCR7 and excluded terminally differentiated effector memory CD45RA+ cells. In the original analysis: As immunoSEQ supplied junction-only sequences (without quality scores), filtering differed. Profiling relied on immunoSEQ multiplex PCR, and the TCRdb table lists in-frame clones only, not all of them. D and trimming were read from the DNA, whereas the V and J calls and clone size are those reported in that table. There are about 820,000 clones in the sample; 80% to 95% occur only once, and 24% lies in the top ten. The sequenced sample was naive CD8+ T cells sorted from blood. This receptor was obtained from a man younger than 45 in good health.

CDR3 bases: TGTGCCAGCAGCCCGGTAGCGCAGACCAAGACCAGCACAGATACGCAGTATTTT. This translates into CASSPVAQTKTSTDTQYF. This chain links TRBV7-9 with TRBJ2-3; TRBD2 is a possible D gene (5 bases). CDR3 size: 18 residues. CDR1 and CDR2 (germline): SEHNR, FQNEAQ (reference sequence). V lost 5 bases to trimming and J lost 0 bases, with 21 bases between them.